These T cell receptor beta chains were read from a single sample in a study of Graves' ophthalmopathy and Graves' hyperthyroidism. MiXCR was run by TCRdb on the multiplex PCR reads, yielding one entry per CDR3 protein. The sample holds some 400,000 distinct CDR3 sequences, around 18% seen once. Sequenced sample: peripheral blood. Receptors originate from a woman between 18 and 29 years old with Graves' ophthalmopathy. CDR3s include the opening cysteine and the closing phenylalanine or tryptophan. D genes are given only for firm matches. Not every row has a clone size; where given, it reads once, few, many or a size class.

CDR3aa: CASSLTGGRGYGYTF
CDR3nt: TGTGCCAGCAGTTTAACAGGGGGTCGTGGCTATGGCTACACCTTC
j_gene: TRBJ1-2
d_gene: TRBD1
abundance: many
v_gene: TRBV27
len: 15

CDR3aa: CASSSDSLGDRRAFF
CDR3nt: TGTGCCAGCAGTTCCGACAGCTTAGGGGACAGGAGAGCTTTCTTT
j_gene: TRBJ1-1
d_gene: TRBD1
abundance: many
v_gene: TRBV12-3/TRBV12-4
len: 15

CDR3aa: CASSSSGGLNIQYF
CDR3nt: TGTGCCAGCAGCTCCTCGGGGGGGCTAAACATTCAGTACTTC
j_gene: TRBJ2-4
d_gene: TRBD2
abundance: many
v_gene: TRBV7-9
len: 14

CDR3aa: CASSNLQGSGELFF
CDR3nt: TGTGCCAGCAGTAACCTCCAGGGGTCCGGGGAGCTGTTTTTT
j_gene: TRBJ2-2
d_gene: NA
abundance: many
v_gene: TRBV6-2/TRBV6-3
len: 14

CDR3aa: CSVDRRAQMNLYGYTF
CDR3nt: TGCAGCGTTGACCGCCGGGCACAGATGAATCTCTATGGCTACACCTTC
j_gene: TRBJ1-2
d_gene: NA
abundance: many
v_gene: TRBV29-1
len: 16

CDR3aa: CSAGRTGGNSPLHF
CDR3nt: TGCAGTGCTGGCCGGACAGGGGGCAATTCACCCCTCCACTTT
j_gene: TRBJ1-6
d_gene: TRBD1
abundance: many
v_gene: TRBV20-1
len: 14

CDR3aa: CASSPGQGMGQYF
CDR3nt: TGTGCCAGCAGCCCCGGACAGGGCATGGGGCAGTACTTC
j_gene: TRBJ2-7
d_gene: TRBD1
abundance: many
v_gene: TRBV12-3/TRBV12-4
len: 13

CDR3aa: CASSRTTSQPQHF
CDR3nt: TGTGCCAGCAGTAGGACAACAAGTCAGCCCCAGCATTTT
j_gene: TRBJ1-5
d_gene: NA
abundance: many
v_gene: TRBV12-3/TRBV12-4
len: 13

CDR3aa: CASSLIAGMDEQYF
CDR3nt: TGTGCCAGCAGTTTAATCGCAGGGATGGACGAGCAGTACTTC
j_gene: TRBJ2-7
d_gene: NA
abundance: many
v_gene: TRBV28
len: 14

CDR3aa: CAWRDRVNTGELFF
CDR3nt: TGTGCCTGGAGGGACAGGGTAAACACCGGGGAGCTGTTTTTT
j_gene: TRBJ2-2
d_gene: TRBD1
abundance: many
v_gene: TRBV30
len: 14

CDR3aa: CATSRVHGNTEAFF
CDR3nt: TGTGCCACCAGCAGAGTTCACGGAAACACTGAAGCTTTCTTT
j_gene: TRBJ1-1
d_gene: NA
abundance: NA
v_gene: TRBV15
len: 14

CDR3aa: CAWSPGNRGDQPQHF
CDR3nt: TGTGCCTGGAGTCCTGGGAACAGGGGGGATCAGCCCCAGCATTTT
j_gene: TRBJ1-5
d_gene: TRBD1
abundance: many
v_gene: TRBV30
len: 15

CDR3aa: CASSERGRTGGTLGYGYTF
CDR3nt: TGTGCCAGCAGCGAGAGAGGTCGGACAGGGGGGACTCTTGGCTATGGCTACACCTTC
j_gene: TRBJ1-2
d_gene: TRBD1
abundance: many
v_gene: TRBV7-2
len: 19

CDR3aa: CSAAPYQYQETQYF
CDR3nt: TGCAGTGCTGCCCCTTACCAGTACCAAGAGACCCAGTACTTC
j_gene: TRBJ2-5
d_gene: NA
abundance: many
v_gene: TRBV20-1
len: 14

CDR3aa: CSVASGNGQETGATAQYF
CDR3nt: TGCAGCGTTGCCAGCGGGAACGGCCAAGAGACAGGCGCTACGGCCCAGTACTTC
j_gene: TRBJ2-5
d_gene: NA
abundance: NA
v_gene: TRBV29-1
len: 18

CDR3aa: CASSPGDISRETQYF
CDR3nt: TGTGCCAGCAGCCCCGGGGACATCTCTCGGGAGACCCAGTACTTC
j_gene: TRBJ2-5
d_gene: NA
abundance: many
v_gene: TRBV7-2
len: 15